This record covers a single T cell receptor beta chain. Its antigen remains unidentified. This CDR3 comprises 15 residues. The germline gives CDR1 SGHVS, CDR2 FQNEAQ. V was trimmed by 3 bases and J by 7 bases, leaving 16 bases between them. This specimen comes from a study of beta chain features in type 1 diabetes. Findings of the study overall: High-TCR-expressing cells could be over-represented by cDNA sequencing.

Donors underwent one heparinised blood draw, approximately 120 mL on average. Reverse transcribing all isolated RNA meant expressed TCRB transcripts were sequenced. Method: immunoSEQ multiplex PCR; TCRdb's copy keeps in-frame clones and lacks some. The repertoire holds 150,000 or so clones, with 7% to 10% as singletons. J is TRBJ2-1 and V is TRBV7-8, with a tentative D call TRBD1 (5 bases). Sequencing input: central memory CD4+ T cells from blood. This clonotype was sampled from a woman aged 18 to 35 in good health. This chain's CDR3 is CASSLRREFTNEQFF. In nucleotides, the CDR3 is TGTGCCAGCAGCTTGCGCAGGGAATTCACGAATGAGCAGTTCTTC.